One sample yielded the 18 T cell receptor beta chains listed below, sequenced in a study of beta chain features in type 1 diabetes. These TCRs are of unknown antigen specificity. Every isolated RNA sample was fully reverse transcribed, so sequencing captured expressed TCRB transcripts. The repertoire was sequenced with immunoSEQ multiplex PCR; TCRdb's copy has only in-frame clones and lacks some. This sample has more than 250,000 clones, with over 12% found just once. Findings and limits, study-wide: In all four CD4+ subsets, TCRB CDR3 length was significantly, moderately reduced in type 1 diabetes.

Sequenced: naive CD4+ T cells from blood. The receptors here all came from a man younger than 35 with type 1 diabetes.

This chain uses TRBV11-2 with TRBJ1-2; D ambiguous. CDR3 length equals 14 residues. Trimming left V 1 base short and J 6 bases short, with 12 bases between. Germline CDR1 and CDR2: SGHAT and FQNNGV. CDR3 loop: CASSLAVPIDGYTF. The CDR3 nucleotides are TGTGCCAGCAGCTTAGCGGTCCCCATCGATGGCTACACCTTC.

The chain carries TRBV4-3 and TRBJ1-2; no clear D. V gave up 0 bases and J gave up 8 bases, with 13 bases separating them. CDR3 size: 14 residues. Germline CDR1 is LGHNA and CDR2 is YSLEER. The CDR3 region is CASSQDLGSRGYTF. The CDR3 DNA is TGCGCCAGCAGCCAAGATCTCGGATCGCGGGGCTACACCTTC.

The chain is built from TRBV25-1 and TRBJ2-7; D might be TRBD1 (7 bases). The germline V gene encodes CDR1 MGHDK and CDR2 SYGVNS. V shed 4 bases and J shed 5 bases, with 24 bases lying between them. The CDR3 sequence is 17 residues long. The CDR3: CASSAGGRGLFGNEQYF. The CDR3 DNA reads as TGTGCCAGCAGTGCCGGGGGCAGGGGGTTATTCGGAAACGAGCAGTACTTC.

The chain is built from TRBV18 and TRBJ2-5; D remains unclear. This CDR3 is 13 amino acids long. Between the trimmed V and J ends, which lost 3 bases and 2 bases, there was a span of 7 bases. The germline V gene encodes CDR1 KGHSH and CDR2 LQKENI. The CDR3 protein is CASSPGHQETQYF. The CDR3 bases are TGTGCCAGCTCACCGGGCCATCAAGAGACCCAGTACTTC.

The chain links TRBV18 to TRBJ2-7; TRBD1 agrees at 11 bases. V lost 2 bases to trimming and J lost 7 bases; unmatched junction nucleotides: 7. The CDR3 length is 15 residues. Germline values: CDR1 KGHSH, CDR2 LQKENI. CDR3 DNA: TGTGCCAGCTCACCAATAGGACAGGGGGCGCTGGAGCAGTACTTC. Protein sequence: CASSPIGQGALEQYF.

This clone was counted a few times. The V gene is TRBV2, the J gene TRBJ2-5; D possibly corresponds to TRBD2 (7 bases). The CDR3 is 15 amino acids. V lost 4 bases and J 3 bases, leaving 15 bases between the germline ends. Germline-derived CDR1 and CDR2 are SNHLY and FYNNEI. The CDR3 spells CASSGRGGYEETQYF. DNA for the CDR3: TGTGCCAGCAGTGGAAGGGGGGGGTACGAAGAGACCCAGTACTTC.

The CDR3 protein is CASSPGGVRNYGYTF. Here the CDR3 DNA reads TGTGCCAGCAGCCCCGGGGGGGTCAGGAACTATGGCTACACCTTC. The chain carries TRBV7-2 and TRBJ1-2; possible D gene TRBD1, 5 bases. Germline CDR1 SGHTA, CDR2 FQGNSA. The CDR3 has 15 residues. The ends were cut back, 5 bases at V and 2 bases at J, with 15 bases in the middle. Filled out from reference TRBV7-2 and TRBJ1-2, the complete variable domain reads GAGVSQSPSNKVTEKGKDVELRCDPISGHTALYWYRQSLGQGLEFLIYFQGNSAPDKSGLPSDRFSAERTGGSVSTLTIQRTQQEDSAVYLCASSPGGVRNYGYTFGSGTRLTVV.

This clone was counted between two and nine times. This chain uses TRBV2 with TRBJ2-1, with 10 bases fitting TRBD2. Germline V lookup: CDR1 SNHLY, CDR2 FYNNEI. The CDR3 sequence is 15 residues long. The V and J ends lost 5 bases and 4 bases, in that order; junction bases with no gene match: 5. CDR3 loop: CASSSLAGAYNEQFF. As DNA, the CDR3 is TGTGCCAGCAGTAGCCTAGCGGGAGCTTACAATGAGCAGTTCTTC. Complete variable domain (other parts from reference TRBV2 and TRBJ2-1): EPEVTQTPSHQVTQMGQEVILRCVPISNHLYFYWYRQILGQKVEFLVSFYNNEISEKSEIFDDQFSVERPDGSNFTLKIRSTKLEDSAMYFCASSSLAGAYNEQFFGPGTRLTVL.

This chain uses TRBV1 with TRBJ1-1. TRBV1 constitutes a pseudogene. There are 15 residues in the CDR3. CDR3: CTSSQEWRKNTEAFF. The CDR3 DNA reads TGCACCAGCAGCCAAGAGTGGAGGAAGAACACTGAAGCTTTCTTT.

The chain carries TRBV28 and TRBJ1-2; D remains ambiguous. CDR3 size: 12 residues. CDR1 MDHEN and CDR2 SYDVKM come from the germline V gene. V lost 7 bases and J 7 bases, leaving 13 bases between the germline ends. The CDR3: CASTLARGGYTF. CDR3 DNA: TGTGCCAGCACCCTCGCCCGGGGTGGCTACACCTTC.

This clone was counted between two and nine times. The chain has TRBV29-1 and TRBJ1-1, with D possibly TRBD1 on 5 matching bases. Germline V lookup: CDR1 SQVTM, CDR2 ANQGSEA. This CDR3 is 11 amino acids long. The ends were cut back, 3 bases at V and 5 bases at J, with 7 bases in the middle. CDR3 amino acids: CSVDGGTEAFF. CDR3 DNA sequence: TGCAGCGTTGACGGGGGTACTGAAGCTTTCTTT.

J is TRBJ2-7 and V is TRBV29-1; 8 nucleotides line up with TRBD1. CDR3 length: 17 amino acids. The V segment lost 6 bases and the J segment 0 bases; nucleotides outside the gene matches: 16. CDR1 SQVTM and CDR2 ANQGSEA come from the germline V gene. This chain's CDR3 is CSVLNQGASTSSYEQYF. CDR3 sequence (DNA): TGCAGCGTGTTAAATCAGGGGGCGTCGACGAGCTCCTACGAGCAGTACTTC.

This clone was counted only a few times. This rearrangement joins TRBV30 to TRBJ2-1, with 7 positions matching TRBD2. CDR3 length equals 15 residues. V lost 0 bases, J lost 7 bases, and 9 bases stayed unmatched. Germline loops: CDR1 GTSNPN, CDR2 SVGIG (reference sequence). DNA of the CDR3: TGTGCCTGGAGTGTTGGGGCGGGAGTGTCTAATGAGCAGTTCTTC. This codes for CAWSVGAGVSNEQFF.

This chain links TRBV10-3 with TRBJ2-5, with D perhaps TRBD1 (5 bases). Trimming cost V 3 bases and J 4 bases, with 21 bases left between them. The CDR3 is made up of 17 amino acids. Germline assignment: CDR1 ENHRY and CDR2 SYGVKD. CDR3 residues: CAISERTRGAVPETQYF. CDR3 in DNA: TGTGCCATCAGTGAACGGACACGTGGGGCAGTCCCAGAGACCCAGTACTTC.

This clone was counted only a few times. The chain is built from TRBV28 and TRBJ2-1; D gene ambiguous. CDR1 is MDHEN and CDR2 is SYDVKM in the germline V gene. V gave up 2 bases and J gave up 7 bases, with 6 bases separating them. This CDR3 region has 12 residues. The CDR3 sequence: CASSLLGNEQFF. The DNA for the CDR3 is TGTGCCAGCAGTTTACTCGGGAATGAGCAGTTCTTC.

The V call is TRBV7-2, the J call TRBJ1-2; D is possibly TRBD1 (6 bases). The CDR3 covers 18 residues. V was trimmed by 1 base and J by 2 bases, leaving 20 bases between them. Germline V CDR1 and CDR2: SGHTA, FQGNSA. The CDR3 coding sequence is TGTGCCAGCAGCTTAGTTATGACAGGACCAATTATAAACTATGGCTACACCTTC. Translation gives CASSLVMTGPIINYGYTF.

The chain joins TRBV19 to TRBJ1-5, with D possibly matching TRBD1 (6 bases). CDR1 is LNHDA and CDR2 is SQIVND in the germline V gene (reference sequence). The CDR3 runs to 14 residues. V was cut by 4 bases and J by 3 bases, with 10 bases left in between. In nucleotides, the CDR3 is TGTGCCAGTAGTAACAGGGCTAACAATCAGCCCCAGCATTTT. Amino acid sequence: CASSNRANNQPQHF.

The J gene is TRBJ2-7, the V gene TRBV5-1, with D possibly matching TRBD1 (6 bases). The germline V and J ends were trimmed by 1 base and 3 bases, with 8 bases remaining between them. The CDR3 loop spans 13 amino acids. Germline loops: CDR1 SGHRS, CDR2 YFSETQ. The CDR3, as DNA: TGCGCCAGCAGCTTGACAGGGATCTACGAGCAGTACTTC. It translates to CASSLTGIYEQYF.